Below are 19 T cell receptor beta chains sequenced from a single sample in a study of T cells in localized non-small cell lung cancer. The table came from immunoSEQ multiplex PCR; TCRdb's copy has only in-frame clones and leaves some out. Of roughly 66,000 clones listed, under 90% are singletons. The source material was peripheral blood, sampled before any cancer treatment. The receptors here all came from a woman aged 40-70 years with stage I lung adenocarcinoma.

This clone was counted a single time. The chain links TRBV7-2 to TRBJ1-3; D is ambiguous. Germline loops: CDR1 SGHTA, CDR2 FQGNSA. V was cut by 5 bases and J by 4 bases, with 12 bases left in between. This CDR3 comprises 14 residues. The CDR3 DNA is TGTGCCAGCAGCCAACAGTATATCGGAAACACCATATATTTT. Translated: CASSQQYIGNTIYF. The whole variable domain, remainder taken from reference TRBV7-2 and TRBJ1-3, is GAGVSQSPSNKVTEKGKDVELRCDPISGHTALYWYRQSLGQGLEFLIYFQGNSAPDKSGLPSDRFSAERTGGSVSTLTIQRTQQEDSAVYLCASSQQYIGNTIYFGEGSWLTVV.

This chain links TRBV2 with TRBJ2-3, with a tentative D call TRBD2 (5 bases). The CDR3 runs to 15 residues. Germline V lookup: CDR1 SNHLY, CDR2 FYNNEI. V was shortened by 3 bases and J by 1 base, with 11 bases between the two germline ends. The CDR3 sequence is CASSEGLAGTDTQYF. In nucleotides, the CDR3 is TGTGCCAGCAGTGAGGGTCTAGCAGGCACAGATACGCAGTATTTT.

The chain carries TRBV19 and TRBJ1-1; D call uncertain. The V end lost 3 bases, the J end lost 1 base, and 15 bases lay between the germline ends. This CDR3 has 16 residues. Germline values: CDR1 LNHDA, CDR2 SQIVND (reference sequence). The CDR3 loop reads CASSIGGSLGNTEAFF. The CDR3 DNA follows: TGTGCCAGTAGTATTGGCGGGTCGCTGGGGAACACTGAAGCTTTCTTT. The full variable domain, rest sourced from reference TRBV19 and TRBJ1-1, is DGGITQSPKYLFRKEGQNVTLSCEQNLNHDAMYWYRQDPGQGLRLIYYSQIVNDFQKGDIAEGYSVSREKKESFPLTVTSAQKNPTAFYLCASSIGGSLGNTEAFFGQGTRLTVV.

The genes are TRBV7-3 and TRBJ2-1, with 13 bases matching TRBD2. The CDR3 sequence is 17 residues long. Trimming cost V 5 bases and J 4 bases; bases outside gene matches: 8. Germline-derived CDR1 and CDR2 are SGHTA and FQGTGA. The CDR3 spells CASSPQLAGGVYNEQFF. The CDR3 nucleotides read TGTGCCAGCAGCCCCCAACTAGCGGGAGGGGTATACAATGAGCAGTTCTTC.

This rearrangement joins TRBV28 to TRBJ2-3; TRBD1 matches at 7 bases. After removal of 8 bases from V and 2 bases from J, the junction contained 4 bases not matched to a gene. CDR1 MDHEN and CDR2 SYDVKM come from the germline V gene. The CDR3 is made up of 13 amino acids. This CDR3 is CASVTGVTDTQYF. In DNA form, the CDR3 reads TGTGCCAGCGTTACAGGGGTCACAGATACGCAGTATTTT. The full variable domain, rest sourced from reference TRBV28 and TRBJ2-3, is DVKVTQSSRYLVKRTGEKVFLECVQDMDHENMFWYRQDPGLGLRLIYFSYDVKMKEKGDIPEGYSVSREKKERFSLILESASTNQTSMYLCASVTGVTDTQYFGPGTRLTVL.

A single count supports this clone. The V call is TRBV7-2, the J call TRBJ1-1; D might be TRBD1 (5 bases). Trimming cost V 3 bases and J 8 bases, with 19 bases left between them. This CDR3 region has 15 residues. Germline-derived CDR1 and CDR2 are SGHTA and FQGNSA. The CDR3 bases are TGTGCCAGCAGCTTTGGGGTGAGGGAAGGGACCGAAGCTTTCTTT. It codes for CASSFGVREGTEAFF.

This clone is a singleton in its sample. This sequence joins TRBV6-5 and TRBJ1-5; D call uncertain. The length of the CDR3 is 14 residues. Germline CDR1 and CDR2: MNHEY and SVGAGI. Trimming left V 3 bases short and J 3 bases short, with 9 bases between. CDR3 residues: CASSYVGFNQPQHF. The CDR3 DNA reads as TGTGCCAGCAGTTATGTCGGATTCAATCAGCCCCAGCATTTT.

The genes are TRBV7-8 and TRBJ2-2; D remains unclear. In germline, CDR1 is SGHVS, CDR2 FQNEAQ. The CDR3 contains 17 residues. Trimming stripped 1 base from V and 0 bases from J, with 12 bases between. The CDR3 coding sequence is TGTGCCAGCAGCTTAGAATCGGGTAGGACGAACACCGGGGAGCTGTTTTTT. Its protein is CASSLESGRTNTGELFF.

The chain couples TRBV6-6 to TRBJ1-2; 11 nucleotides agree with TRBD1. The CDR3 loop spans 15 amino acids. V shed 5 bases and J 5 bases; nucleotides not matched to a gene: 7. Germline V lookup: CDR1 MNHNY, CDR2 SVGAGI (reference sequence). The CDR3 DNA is TGTGCCAGCAGTCAAAGGACAGGGGGCGAGTATGGCTACACCTTC. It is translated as CASSQRTGGEYGYTF.

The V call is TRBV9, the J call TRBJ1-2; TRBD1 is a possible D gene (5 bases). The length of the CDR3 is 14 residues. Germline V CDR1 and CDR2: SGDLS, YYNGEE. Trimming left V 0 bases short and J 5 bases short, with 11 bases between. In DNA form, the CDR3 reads TGTGCCAGCAGCGTAGTAGGGACGGCGTATGGCTACACCTTC. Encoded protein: CASSVVGTAYGYTF.

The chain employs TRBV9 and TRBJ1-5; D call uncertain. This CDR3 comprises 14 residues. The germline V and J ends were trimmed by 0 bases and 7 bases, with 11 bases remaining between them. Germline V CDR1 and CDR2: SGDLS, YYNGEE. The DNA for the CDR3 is TGTGCCAGCAGCGTAGCCCCCACGGAGCAGCCCCAGCATTTT. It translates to CASSVAPTEQPQHF.

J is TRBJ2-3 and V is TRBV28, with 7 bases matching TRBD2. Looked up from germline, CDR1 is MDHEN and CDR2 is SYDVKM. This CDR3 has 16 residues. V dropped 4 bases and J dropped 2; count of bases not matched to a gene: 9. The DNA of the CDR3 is TGTGCCAGCAGTTCCCCAGCGGGGAGCTCCACAGATACGCAGTATTTT. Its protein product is CASSSPAGSSTDTQYF.

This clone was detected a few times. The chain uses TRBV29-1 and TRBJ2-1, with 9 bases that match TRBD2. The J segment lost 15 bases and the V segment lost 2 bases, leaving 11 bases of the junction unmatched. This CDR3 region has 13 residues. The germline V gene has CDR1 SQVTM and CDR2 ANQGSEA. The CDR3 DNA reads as TGCAGCGTTGAAATGGAGGCGGGAGGGCCCCGGTTCTTC. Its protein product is CSVEMEAGGPRFF.

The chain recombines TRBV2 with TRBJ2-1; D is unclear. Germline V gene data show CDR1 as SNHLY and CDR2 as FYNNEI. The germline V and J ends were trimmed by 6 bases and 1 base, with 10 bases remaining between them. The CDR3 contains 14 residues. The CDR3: CASSADRSYNEQFF. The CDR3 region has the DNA TGTGCCAGCAGCGCGGACCGTTCCTACAATGAGCAGTTCTTC.

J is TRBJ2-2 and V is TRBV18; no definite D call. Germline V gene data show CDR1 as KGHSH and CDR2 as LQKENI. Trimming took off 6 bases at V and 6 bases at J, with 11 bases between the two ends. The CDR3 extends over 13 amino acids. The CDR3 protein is CASSPDAAGELFF. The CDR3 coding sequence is TGTGCCAGCTCTCCCGACGCAGCCGGGGAGCTGTTTTTT.

CDR3 in DNA: TGTGCCAGCAGCTTAGTGGGACTAGCGGAGTGGACCCAGTACTTC. As protein: CASSLVGLAEWTQYF. The chain employs TRBV7-9 and TRBJ2-5, with TRBD2 identical over 11 bases. Per the germline V gene, CDR1 is SEHNR and CDR2 is FQNEAQ (reference sequence). The CDR3 sequence is 15 residues long. V was clipped by 1 base and J by 7 bases; unmatched bases: 5.

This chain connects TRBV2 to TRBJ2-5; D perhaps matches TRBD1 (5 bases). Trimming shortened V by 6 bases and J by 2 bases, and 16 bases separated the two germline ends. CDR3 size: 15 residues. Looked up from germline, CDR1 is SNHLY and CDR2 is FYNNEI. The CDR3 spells CASSNIGHDQETQYF. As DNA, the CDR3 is TGTGCCAGCAGCAACATAGGACACGATCAAGAGACCCAGTACTTC.

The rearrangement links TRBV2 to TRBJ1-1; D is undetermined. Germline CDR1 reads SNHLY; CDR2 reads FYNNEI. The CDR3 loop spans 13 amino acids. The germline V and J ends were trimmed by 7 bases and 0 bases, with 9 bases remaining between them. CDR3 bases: TGTGCCAGCACTAAGGGATTGAACACTGAAGCTTTCTTT. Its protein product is CASTKGLNTEAFF.

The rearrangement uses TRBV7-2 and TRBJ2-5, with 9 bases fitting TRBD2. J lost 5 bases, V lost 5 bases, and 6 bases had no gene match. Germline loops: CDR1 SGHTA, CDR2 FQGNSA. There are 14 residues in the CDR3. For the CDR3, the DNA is TGTGCCAGCAGCCTGGGACTAGCCCAGGAGACCCAGTACTTC. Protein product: CASSLGLAQETQYF.